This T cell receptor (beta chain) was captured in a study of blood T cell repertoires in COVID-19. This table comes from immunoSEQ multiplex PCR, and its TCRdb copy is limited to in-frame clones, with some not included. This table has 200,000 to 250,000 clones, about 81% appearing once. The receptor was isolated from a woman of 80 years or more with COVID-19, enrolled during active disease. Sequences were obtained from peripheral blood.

The CDR3 protein is CASSPASGDYGYTF. The CDR3 DNA sequence: TGTGCCAGCTCACCGGCGTCAGGGGACTATGGCTACACCTTC. J is TRBJ1-2 and V is TRBV18, with D perhaps matching TRBD1 (6 bases). Deletions cut 3 bases from V and 3 bases from J, with 11 bases between. Per germline, CDR1 KGHSH and CDR2 LQKENI. CDR3 size: 14 residues.